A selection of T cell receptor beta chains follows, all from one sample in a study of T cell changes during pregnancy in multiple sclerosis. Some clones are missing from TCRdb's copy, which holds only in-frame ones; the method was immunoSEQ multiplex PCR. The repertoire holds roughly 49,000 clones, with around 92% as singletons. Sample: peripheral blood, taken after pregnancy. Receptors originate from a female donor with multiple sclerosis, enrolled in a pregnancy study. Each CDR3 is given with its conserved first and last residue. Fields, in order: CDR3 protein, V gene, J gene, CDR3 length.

CASSYSPDRGRGYTF	TRBV6-5	TRBJ1-2	15
CASSIPLGQNYGYTF	TRBV19	TRBJ1-2	15
CASSAGGAHEQYF	TRBV11-1	TRBJ2-7	13
CASGLVKGLGTEAFF	TRBV12-5	TRBJ1-1	15
CASSQYRSAHYGYTF	TRBV14	TRBJ1-2	15
CASRRTASKNIQYF	TRBV13	TRBJ2-4	14
CASRAGYSETQYF	TRBV6-1	TRBJ2-5	13
CASSLWGQGAPGASYNSPLHF	TRBV27	TRBJ1-6	21
CASSPRRGQNENSGNTIYF	TRBV21-1	TRBJ1-3	19
CASSLGPLRDDGYTF	TRBV7-2	TRBJ1-2	15
CASSDSEGGSTDTQYF	TRBV6-4	TRBJ2-3	16
CASSRQGAREKLFF	TRBV6-5	TRBJ1-4	14
CASSRGGNTEAFF	TRBV5-4	TRBJ1-1	13
CASSMSLDYGYTF	TRBV19	TRBJ1-2	13
CASSFEPVNEQFF	TRBV5-1	TRBJ2-1	13